Included here is one T cell receptor beta chain sequence, with context. Its antigen remains unidentified. This specimen comes from a study of cytomegalovirus exposure and HLA in healthy donors. The primer mix had 60 Vbeta and 13 Jbeta primers. Assay used: immunoSEQ multiplex PCR; TCRdb lists only in-frame clones, some missing. This sample yields 110,000 to 150,000 clones, of which more than 70% are seen a single time; 3.3% belongs to the top ten. The CDR3 is 12 amino acids. CDR1 and CDR2 (germline): SGHRS, YFSETQ. Germline trimming cut 0 bases from V and 12 bases from J; bases unmatched to any gene: 4. Whole-study results and caveats: A missense variant in DCLRE1C was later tied to TCR beta V- and J-gene trimming. TCR beta sequences reportedly predicted most subjects' HLA-A and HLA-B alleles accurately.

This chain uses TRBV5-1 with TRBJ1-2; 8 nucleotides line up with TRBD1. Sample: PBMCs. This clonotype originated in a man aged 35 to 55 in good health and CMV-seronegative. The CDR3 sequence: CASSLGQGQNTF. The CDR3 DNA is TGCGCCAGCAGCTTGGGACAGGGGCAGAACACCTTC.